Sequencing of this TCR beta chain was carried out in a study of beta chain features in type 1 diabetes. As for the study in general: The study examined 90 million to 130 million sorted cells across all samples.

Naive, central memory, regulatory and stem cell-like memory cells within the CD4+ compartment were sorted using CD45RO/CCR7/CD25/CD127/CD95/CD27. Germline V gene data show CDR1 as MDHEN and CDR2 as SYDVKM. Trimming removed 6 bases from V and 6 bases from J, with 14 bases in between. The CDR3 totals 14 residues. This clone has only a few counts. The target antigen is unknown. Study observations and caveats: Moderately but significantly shorter TCRB CDR3s were found in Type 1 diabetes patients in all four CD4+ subsets.

The isolated RNA, all of it, was reverse transcribed, so expressed TCRB transcripts were what got sequenced. It was found that naive, central memory and regulatory T cell samples averaged around 3.8 million reads. Sequenced by immunoSEQ multiplex PCR; TCRdb stores in-frame clones only, minus some. This table holds approximately 360,000 clones, roughly an eighth found once. Sequencing was carried out using naive CD4+ T cells from blood. This clonotype was obtained from a woman between 18 and 29 years old with type 1 diabetes. V and J are TRBV28 and TRBJ1-4, with no clear D. The CDR3 here is CASRAEDGYEKLFF. In DNA, the CDR3 is TGTGCCAGCAGGGCGGAGGACGGGTATGAAAAACTGTTTTTT.